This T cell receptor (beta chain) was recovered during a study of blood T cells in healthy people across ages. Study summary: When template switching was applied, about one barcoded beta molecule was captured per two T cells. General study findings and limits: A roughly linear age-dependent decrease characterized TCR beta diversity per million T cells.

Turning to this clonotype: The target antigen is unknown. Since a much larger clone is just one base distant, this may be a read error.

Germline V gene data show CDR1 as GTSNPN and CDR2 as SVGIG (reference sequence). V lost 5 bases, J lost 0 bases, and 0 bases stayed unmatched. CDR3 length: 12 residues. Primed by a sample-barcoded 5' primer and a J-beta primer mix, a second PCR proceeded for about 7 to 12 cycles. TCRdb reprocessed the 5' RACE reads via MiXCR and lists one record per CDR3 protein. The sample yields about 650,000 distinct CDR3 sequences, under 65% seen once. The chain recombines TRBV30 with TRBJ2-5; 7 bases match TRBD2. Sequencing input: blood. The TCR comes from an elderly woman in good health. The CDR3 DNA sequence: TGTGCCTGGGGACTAGACCAAGAGACCCAGTACTTC. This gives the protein CAWGLDQETQYF. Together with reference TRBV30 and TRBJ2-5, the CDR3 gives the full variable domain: SQTIHQWPATLVQPVGSPLSLECTVEGTSNPNLYWYRQAAGRGLQLLFYSVGIGQISSEVPQNLSASRPQDRQFILSSKKLLLSDSGFYLCAWGLDQETQYFGPGTRLLVL.